This TCR beta chain came from a study of blood T cells in healthy people across ages. This clonotype has only a few counts. Its antigen is unknown. The study, taken as a whole, reports: The long-lived group displayed more naive CD4+ cells, plus higher diversity, than the aged donors did.

Alongside a J-beta primer mix, a sample-barcoded 5' primer served in a second PCR lasting roughly 7 to 11 cycles. TCRdb redid the calling of the 5' RACE reads with MiXCR, one entry per CDR3 protein. Among 600,000 to 1,000,000 distinct CDR3 sequences listed, roughly 64% were seen once. This clonotype originated in a man aged 30 to 45 in good health. Sequenced sample: blood.

The CDR3: CSVEDQGQRNYGYTF. CDR3 DNA: TGCAGCGTTGAAGATCAGGGGCAAAGAAACTATGGCTACACCTTC. V usage is TRBV29-1 and J usage is TRBJ1-2; weak D call: TRBD1 (6 bases). The CDR3 length is 15 residues. Germline CDR1 reads SQVTM; CDR2 reads ANQGSEA. V was shortened by 0 bases and J by 2 bases, with 13 bases between the two germline ends.